A selection of T cell receptor beta chains follows, all from one sample in a study of shared T cell receptors in the human thymus. Data came from immunoSEQ multiplex PCR; TCRdb stores just in-frame clones and leaves some out. The sample has 650,000 to 950,000 clones; 70% to 90% are singletons. These data were likewise used in another study, on human thymus T cells.

What was sequenced was thymocytes. All receptors come from a girl in the first two years of life with a congenital heart defect. Both conserved end residues are part of each CDR3. D genes are given only for firm matches. Part of the rows lack a size; the others show once, few, many or a class for expanded clones.

V gene,J gene,D gene,clone size,CDR3 DNA,CDR3 protein
TRBV4-2,TRBJ2-5,NA,NA,TGTGCCAGCAGCCAACTAGAGACCCAGTACTTC,CASSQLETQYF
TRBV5-5,TRBJ2-7,NA,NA,TGTGCCAGCAGCTTGTACAGGGCCTACGAGCAGTACTTC,CASSLYRAYEQYF
TRBV5-1,TRBJ2-2,NA,NA,TGCGCCAGCAGCTCTAGTCGTAGAACCGGGGAGCTGTTTTTT,CASSSSRRTGELFF
TRBV30,TRBJ2-7,NA,NA,TGTGCCTGGAGGGACAGTTTTAACCGAAGCTCCTACGAGCAGTACTTC,CAWRDSFNRSSYEQYF
TRBV15,TRBJ1-1,NA,NA,TGTGCCACCAGCAGTGGACTAAGGGGCGTGAACACTGAAGCTTTCTTT,CATSSGLRGVNTEAFF
TRBV28,TRBJ2-3,NA,NA,TGTGCCAGCAGTTTCGGTCCCCTCGGGGATACGCAGTATTTT,CASSFGPLGDTQYF
TRBV4-1,TRBJ1-2,TRBD1,few,TGCGCCAGCAGCTCGGACAGGGTGGATGGCTACACCTTC,CASSSDRVDGYTF
TRBV6-5,TRBJ1-1,NA,NA,TGTGCCAGCAGTTCTCAGATACCAGGGAACACTGAAGCTTTCTTT,CASSSQIPGNTEAFF
TRBV14,TRBJ2-1,TRBD2,few,TGTGCCAGCAGCCAAGTAGGGCGGGGGGGCGGCGATGAGCAGTTCTTC,CASSQVGRGGGDEQFF
TRBV2,TRBJ1-2,NA,few,TGTGCCAGCAGTGGTCCGACAGAGTTCTATGGCTACACCTTC,CASSGPTEFYGYTF
TRBV7-6,TRBJ1-6,NA,NA,TGTGCCAGCAGCGCCGACGTCGACGGGTCACCCCTCCACTTT,CASSADVDGSPLHF
TRBV5-1,TRBJ1-5,NA,NA,TGCGCCAGCAGCCCGGGTCCAGGGAACAATAGCAATCAGCCCCAGCATTTT,CASSPGPGNNSNQPQHF
TRBV5-1,TRBJ2-2,NA,NA,TGCGCCAGCAGCTTGGGTTGGGGAGCGAACACCGGGGAGCTGTTTTTT,CASSLGWGANTGELFF
TRBV19,TRBJ2-3,TRBD2,once,TGTGCCAGTAGAACTAGCGGCTGCACAGATACGCAGTATTTT,CASRTSGCTDTQYF
TRBV11-2,TRBJ2-2,NA,NA,TGTGCCAGCACCAGCCCCGGGACTGCTAACACCGGGGAGCTGTTTTTT,CASTSPGTANTGELFF
TRBV6-4,TRBJ1-2,NA,NA,TGTGCCAGAGAGACAGGACTCTATGGCTACACCTTC,CARETGLYGYTF
TRBV5-1,TRBJ2-3,TRBD1,once,TGCGCCAGCAGCTTGGTGGGGACAGGGACCACAGATACGCAGTATTTT,CASSLVGTGTTDTQYF
TRBV27,TRBJ2-3,TRBD2,NA,TGTGCCAGCCAAACTCCTAGCGGGGGTGAGGATACGCAGTATTTT,CASQTPSGGEDTQYF
TRBV6-4,TRBJ1-2,TRBD1,NA,TGTGCCAGCAGTGACTCAGGGGCTACCCATCGACAGGGCCGAGCTAACTATGGCTACACCTTC,CASSDSGATHRQGRANYGYTF
TRBV27,TRBJ1-4,TRBD1,NA,TGTGCCAGCAGCTTAACAGGGACAGGGGCTAATGAAAAACTGTTTTTT,CASSLTGTGANEKLFF
TRBV4-1,TRBJ1-2,NA,NA,TGCGCCAGCAGCCACTCAGTACAGGGTCCGGTCTATGGCTACACCTTC,CASSHSVQGPVYGYTF
TRBV19,TRBJ2-1,NA,NA,TGTGCCAGTAGTGCTGAGGGCACCTACAATGAGCAGTTCTTC,CASSAEGTYNEQFF
TRBV27,TRBJ1-6,NA,NA,TGTGCCAGCATTCCCGCCAGGCCAGATTCACCCCTCCACTTT,CASIPARPDSPLHF
TRBV5-6,TRBJ2-7,NA,once,TGTGCCAGCAGCTCAAAGGAGGGGGGGGTCTCGAAGCGCGACGAGCAGTACTTC,CASSSKEGGVSKRDEQYF
TRBV6-5,TRBJ1-5,TRBD1,once,TGTACCAGCAGACCACAGGGGGTGAGCAATCAGCCCCAGCATTTT,CTSRPQGVSNQPQHF
TRBV29-1,TRBJ1-4,TRBD1,NA,TGCAGCGTTGTTGAAAAGGGGGCGGAGGGTGAAAAACTGTTTTTT,CSVVEKGAEGEKLFF
TRBV7-2,TRBJ2-3,TRBD2,NA,TGTGCCAGCAGCTTAAACGGGGGGGCTAGCACAGATACGCAGTATTTT,CASSLNGGASTDTQYF
TRBV6-4,TRBJ2-3,TRBD2,once,TGTGCCAGCAGCCGACTAGCGGGGGGCACAGATACGCAGTATTTT,CASSRLAGGTDTQYF
TRBV15,TRBJ1-1,TRBD1,NA,TGTGCCACCAGCAGGTGGGACAGGGGGAACCTAATGAACACTGAAGCTTTCTTT,CATSRWDRGNLMNTEAFF
TRBV28,TRBJ2-5,NA,NA,TGTGCCAGCAGTCCCACCCTGAGGACTTTTTGGGAGACCCAGTACTTC,CASSPTLRTFWETQYF
TRBV7-2,TRBJ2-3,NA,NA,TGTGCCAGCAGCTTTTGCGGGGCGAAAACCACAGATACGCAGTATTTT,CASSFCGAKTTDTQYF
TRBV4-1,TRBJ1-4,NA,NA,TGCGCCAGCAGGTTACAGGGAGCTGGAGAAAAACTGTTTTTT,CASRLQGAGEKLFF
TRBV15,TRBJ2-5,NA,NA,TGTGCCACCAGCAGAGCTGGCAGGCTACAAGAGACCCAGTACTTC,CATSRAGRLQETQYF
TRBV19,TRBJ2-7,NA,NA,TGTGCCAGTAGGACCCCCGGGAGTTACGAGCAGTACTTC,CASRTPGSYEQYF
TRBV6-5,TRBJ2-7,NA,NA,TGTGCCAGCACGGACAGAAACTACGAGCAGTACTTC,CASTDRNYEQYF
TRBV25-1,TRBJ2-1,NA,NA,TGTGCCAGCAGTACTCACAGGCCCAGCTCCTACAATGAGCAGTTCTTC,CASSTHRPSSYNEQFF
TRBV7-6,TRBJ2-2,TRBD2,NA,TGTGCCAGCAGCTTAGCCGGGGGGGGCCGAACCGGGGAGCTGTTTTTT,CASSLAGGGRTGELFF
TRBV11-2,TRBJ1-4,NA,NA,TGTGCCAGCAGCTTAGATTGGGAGGGAGGACCGGAAGAACTGTTTTTT,CASSLDWEGGPEELFF
TRBV2,TRBJ2-2,NA,NA,TGTGCCAGCAGTGAACCCTCAAGGGGTCCGCACACCGGGGAGCTGTTTTTT,CASSEPSRGPHTGELFF
TRBV2,TRBJ2-7,NA,NA,TGTGCCAGCAGTGAAATGGGGACTTACTACGAGCAGTACTTC,CASSEMGTYYEQYF
TRBV19,TRBJ1-2,TRBD1,once,TGTGCCAGTAGTATGACGGGGACAGAGGAGAACTATGGCTACACCTTC,CASSMTGTEENYGYTF
TRBV2,TRBJ1-3,TRBD1,NA,TGTGCCAGGGGGACAGGGCACTCTGGAAACACCATATATTTT,CARGTGHSGNTIYF
TRBV10-3,TRBJ2-7,TRBD1,NA,TGTGCCATCGGGGACAGCTACGAGCAGTACTTC,CAIGDSYEQYF
TRBV14,TRBJ2-1,NA,NA,TGTGCCAGCAGCCACCTTCTGACTAGCTCCTACAATGAGCAGTTCTTC,CASSHLLTSSYNEQFF
TRBV14,TRBJ1-2,NA,few,TGTGCCAGCAGCCTTAGGGGCCCATATGGCTACACCTTC,CASSLRGPYGYTF
TRBV6-6,TRBJ2-2,NA,NA,TGTGCCAGCAGTTCCCTATACACCGGGGAGCTGTTTTTT,CASSSLYTGELFF
TRBV5-5,TRBJ1-2,NA,NA,TGTGCCAGCAGCTTTATGTACGGGGAGTATGGCTACACCTTC,CASSFMYGEYGYTF
TRBV5-5,TRBJ2-7,NA,NA,TGTGCCAGCAGCGGGGGACTCCACGAGCAGTACTTC,CASSGGLHEQYF
TRBV4-1,TRBJ1-6,NA,NA,TGCGCCAGCAGCCAAGTCCCTGTTTCACCCCTCCACTTT,CASSQVPVSPLHF
TRBV29-1,TRBJ1-2,NA,NA,TGCAGCGTTGAAGATCTCCGAGTGAGGTTCAGCTATGGCTACACCTTC,CSVEDLRVRFSYGYTF
TRBV7-2,TRBJ1-2,NA,NA,TGTGCCAGCAGCTTAGACCCTATGGGGCTGAGAAGGGGCTATGGCTACACCTTC,CASSLDPMGLRRGYGYTF
TRBV27,TRBJ2-5,TRBD1,NA,TGTGCCAGCAGTAACCGGGACAGGGAAGAGACCCAGTACTTC,CASSNRDREETQYF
TRBV6-6,TRBJ1-2,TRBD1,NA,TGTGCCAGCAGTCCACAGGGGACGGGCGGCTACACCTTC,CASSPQGTGGYTF
TRBV2,TRBJ1-4,TRBD1,NA,TGTGCCAGCATAGGGGACAGAAATGAAAAACTGTTTTTT,CASIGDRNEKLFF
TRBV13,TRBJ1-2,TRBD1,once,TGTGCCAGCAGCACCCACACCACAGGGGGCGGCTATGGCTACACCTTC,CASSTHTTGGGYGYTF
TRBV18,TRBJ1-3,NA,once,TGTGCCAGCTCACTCTCCGGGACATCGGGAAACACCATATATTTT,CASSLSGTSGNTIYF
TRBV5-6,TRBJ2-7,NA,once,TGTGCCAGCAGCTTGATCCGGAGATCCTACGAGCAGTACTTC,CASSLIRRSYEQYF